Below, 11 T cell receptor beta chains from the same sample are listed, as sequenced in a study of T cells in Graves' hyperthyroidism and ophthalmopathy. TCR beta CDR3 region amplification was performed from RNA transcripts. The study used the HTBI primer set for a first-round RT-PCR of the TCR CDR3. TCRdb re-called the multiplex PCR reads with MiXCR, one entry per CDR3 protein. The sample lists about 560,000 distinct CDR3 sequences, roughly 46% occurring once. The sequenced material came from peripheral blood or thyroid tissue (not recorded which). These receptors were taken from a woman younger than 30 with Graves' hyperthyroidism.

The V and J genes are TRBV7-9 and TRBJ1-2; no clear D. The CDR3 has 15 residues. The germline V gene encodes CDR1 SEHNR and CDR2 FQNEAQ (reference sequence). Trimming took 4 bases from V and 4 from J, leaving 16 bases between them. CDR3 in DNA: TGTGCCAGCAGCTCCCTCGTCGACGGATCCTATGGCTACACCTTC. Translation gives CASSSLVDGSYGYTF. Looking up the rest from reference TRBV7-9 and TRBJ1-2 gives the full variable domain: DTGVSQNPRHKITKRGQNVTFRCDPISEHNRLYWYRQTLGQGPEFLTYFQNEAQLEKSRLLSDRFSAERPKGSFSTLEIQRTEQGDSAMYLCASSSLVDGSYGYTFGSGTRLTVV.

The rearrangement joins TRBV5-1 to TRBJ2-7, with 7 bases lining up with TRBD2. V was pared by 0 bases and J by 3 bases, with 3 bases of the junction left unmatched. Germline V CDR1 and CDR2: SGHRS, YFSETQ. The CDR3 is 14 amino acids. The CDR3 reads CASSLGTSFYEQYF. The CDR3 nucleotides read TGCGCCAGCAGCTTGGGGACTAGTTTCTACGAGCAGTACTTC.

The V and J genes are TRBV7-9 and TRBJ1-2, with 7 bases aligning to TRBD1. V gave up 6 bases and J gave up 6 bases; unmatched junction bases: 4. CDR3 size: 12 residues. Germline V gives CDR1 SEHNR, CDR2 FQNEAQ (reference sequence). CDR3: CASRRGTDGYTF. The CDR3, as DNA: TGTGCCAGCAGACGGGGGACAGATGGCTACACCTTC.

This chain joins TRBV12-5 and TRBJ1-2, with 7 bases that match TRBD1. This CDR3 has 14 residues. Trimming removed 6 bases from V and 6 bases from J; junction bases left unmatched: 10. The germline V gene has CDR1 LGHNT and CDR2 FRNRAP. The CDR3 DNA is TGTGCTAGTGGACCCCTTTACAGGGGCGATGGCTACACCTTC. Protein product: CASGPLYRGDGYTF.

This clonotype was observed many times. The rearrangement joins TRBV10-1 to TRBJ1-1; D might be TRBD1 (5 bases). V was trimmed by 3 bases and J by 3 bases, leaving 8 bases between them. Germline V gene data show CDR1 as WNHNN and CDR2 as SYGVQD (reference sequence). There are 13 residues in the CDR3. The CDR3 DNA sequence: TGCGCCAGCAGTGACCCACAGGACACTGAAGCTTTCTTT. Protein sequence: CASSDPQDTEAFF.

The chain combines TRBV7-6 with TRBJ1-2; TRBD1 aligns across 8 bases. Trimming cost V 5 bases and J 6 bases; bases outside gene matches: 5. The CDR3 sequence is 13 residues long. Germline V gene sequence: CDR1 SGHVS, CDR2 FNYEAQ. DNA for the CDR3: TGTGCCAGCAGCCCTTCGGACAGGGATGGCTACACCTTC. Its translation is CASSPSDRDGYTF.

V and J are TRBV20-1 and TRBJ1-2; the D gene is possibly TRBD1 (6 bases). Looked up from germline, CDR1 is DFQATT and CDR2 is SNEGSKA (reference sequence). This CDR3 contains 15 residues. The germline V and J ends were trimmed by 4 bases and 0 bases, with 15 bases remaining between them. The DNA of the CDR3 is TGCAGTGCTAAAACCCGGGACAACCCTAACTATGGCTACACCTTC. This encodes CSAKTRDNPNYGYTF.

This clonotype was picked up a small number of times. The rearrangement links TRBV12-3 or TRBV12-4 to TRBJ1-1, with no clear D. Trimming left V 3 bases short and J 1 base short, with 9 bases between. This CDR3 comprises 14 residues. CDR3 residues: CASSLSPQNTEAFF. The CDR3 DNA is TGTGCCAGCAGTTTGTCCCCACAGAACACTGAAGCTTTCTTT.

This clonotype has a handful of counts. This chain links TRBV5-1 with TRBJ1-4; D call uncertain. Between the trimmed V and J ends, which lost 0 bases and 6 bases, there was a span of 9 bases. Germline CDR1 reads SGHRS; CDR2 reads YFSETQ. This CDR3 region has 14 residues. The CDR3 region has the DNA TGCGCCAGCAGCTTGGTTGGGATGGATGAAAAACTGTTTTTT. Amino acids: CASSLVGMDEKLFF.

The chain recombines TRBV5-1 with TRBJ2-7, with D perhaps matching TRBD2 (5 bases). Germline CDR1 is SGHRS and CDR2 is YFSETQ. Trimming took 0 bases from V and 3 from J, leaving 7 bases between them. The CDR3 runs 13 residues. The CDR3 DNA is TGCGCCAGCAGCTTGGAGACTATCTACGAGCAGTACTTC. Translation gives CASSLETIYEQYF.

This clonotype has a single count. A clone one base away is much larger, so this may be a read error. The chain has TRBV10-3 and TRBJ2-5; TRBD2 aligns across 7 bases. Germline loops: CDR1 ENHRY, CDR2 SYGVKD. The CDR3 runs 16 residues. This chain's CDR3 is CVISDNRLRELETQYF. Here the CDR3 DNA reads TGTGTCATCAGCGACAATCGGTTGCGGGAGTTAGAGACCCAGTACTTC.